The 14 T cell receptor beta chains below come from one sample, sequenced in a study of T cells in Graves' hyperthyroidism and ophthalmopathy. Using RNA transcripts as the source, TCR beta CDR3 regions were amplified. First-round RT-PCR with HTBI primers amplified the TCR CDR3 region. Using its own MiXCR run on the multiplex PCR reads, TCRdb lists one record per CDR3 protein. The table has hundreds of thousands of distinct CDR3 sequences, under 60% seen once. Sequencing input: peripheral blood or thyroid tissue (not recorded which). These receptors originate from a woman aged 18-29 years with Graves' hyperthyroidism.

The V call is TRBV10-3, the J call TRBJ1-2, with D possibly being TRBD1 (5 bases). The V and J ends lost 7 bases and 4 bases respectively, with 10 bases between them. Germline V lookup: CDR1 ENHRY, CDR2 SYGVKD. This CDR3 contains 12 residues. DNA of the CDR3: TGTGCCATCAAGAGGGGTACCTATGGCTACACCTTC. Amino acid sequence: CAIKRGTYGYTF.

This chain joins TRBV2 and TRBJ1-4; 7 bases align to TRBD1. CDR3 length: 18 amino acids. The junction had 20 bases not matched to a gene; V was cut back by 5 bases and J by 8 bases. Germline CDR1 SNHLY, CDR2 FYNNEI. CDR3 sequence: CASSYSAGSRGAMEKLFF. The CDR3 DNA follows: TGTGCCAGCAGTTACTCGGCAGGGTCCAGGGGGGCTATGGAAAAACTGTTTTTT.

In this sample, this clonotype turned up a few times. This sequence joins TRBV20-1 and TRBJ1-5, with a weak D call TRBD1 (6 bases). V shed 1 base and J shed 5 bases, with 12 bases lying between them. Germline values: CDR1 DFQATT, CDR2 SNEGSKA (reference sequence). The CDR3 has 14 amino acids. The CDR3 sequence: CSARAGGADQPQHF. The CDR3, as DNA: TGCAGTGCTAGAGCGGGGGGCGCGGATCAGCCCCAGCATTTT.

As concerns this clonotype: One end of the junction fails to match germline, which may point to a read error. V usage is TRBV7-2 and J usage is TRBJ2-5; TRBD2 agrees at 8 bases. Germline V gene lookup returns CDR1 SGHTA and CDR2 FQGNSA. The CDR3 contains 14 residues. CDR3 DNA: TGTGCCGGCAGTAGCGGGGATCTACAAGAGACCCAGTACTTC. This encodes CAGSSGDLQETQYF.

CDR3 residues: CSVSLPGVKSGNTIYF. CDR3 in DNA: TGCAGCGTTAGCCTTCCGGGGGTGAAATCAGGAAACACCATATATTTT. V is TRBV29-1 and J is TRBJ1-3, with D perhaps TRBD1 (5 bases). The ends were cut back, 5 bases at V and 4 bases at J, with 21 bases in the middle. This CDR3 has 16 residues. CDR1 is SQVTM and CDR2 is ANQGSEA in the germline V gene. Filled out from reference TRBV29-1 and TRBJ1-3, the complete variable domain reads SAVISQKPSRDICQRGTSLTIQCQVDSQVTMMFWYRQQPGQSLTLIATANQGSEATYESGFVIDKFPISRPNLTFSTLTVSNMSPEDSSIYLCSVSLPGVKSGNTIYFGEGSWLTVV.

The chain uses TRBV7-6 and TRBJ1-1; TRBD1 might be the D (6 bases). The CDR3 runs to 15 residues. Trimming cost V 5 bases and J 1 base, with 14 bases left between them. Looked up from germline, CDR1 is SGHVS and CDR2 is FNYEAQ. The CDR3 here is CASSPKQGGNTEAFF. The CDR3 DNA follows: TGTGCCAGCAGCCCTAAACAGGGAGGGAACACTGAAGCTTTCTTT.

This chain uses TRBV5-1 with TRBJ2-3; D gene unclear. The CDR3 runs to 14 residues. Trimming cost V 0 bases and J 4 bases, with 9 bases left between them. CDR1 is SGHRS, CDR2 YFSETQ, per germline. The CDR3: CASSLGVASDTQYF. CDR3 DNA: TGCGCCAGCAGCTTGGGGGTAGCCTCAGATACGCAGTATTTT.

As for this clonotype: A much more abundant neighbour one base away suggests this may be a read error. As DNA, the CDR3 is TGTGCCAGCAGGGGGATCGGCAGAGTGAACACTGAAGCTTTCTTT. The encoded protein is CASRGIGRVNTEAFF. The chain recombines TRBV6-1 with TRBJ1-1; D remains ambiguous. Trimming took off 6 bases at V and 0 bases at J, with 14 bases between the two ends. This CDR3 comprises 15 residues. Germline CDR1 MNHNS, CDR2 SASEGT.

The chain carries TRBV7-9 and TRBJ2-5; 9 bases fit TRBD2. V trimming: 4 bases; J trimming: 2 bases; junction bases outside the gene matches: 8. Germline CDR1 SEHNR, CDR2 FQNEAQ (reference sequence). This CDR3 has 16 residues. CDR3 in DNA: TGTGCCAGCAGCTCAATTAGCGGGAGAAGACAAGAGACCCAGTACTTC. Translating gives CASSSISGRRQETQYF.

This clonotype has ten or more counts. The DNA for the CDR3 is TGTGCCAGCAGCCCACAGGGGGCGTCGGGGGAGCAGTACTTC. This encodes CASSPQGASGEQYF. The chain has TRBV7-2 and TRBJ2-7; 9 nucleotides line up with TRBD1. The CDR3 loop spans 14 amino acids. V shed 5 bases, J shed 7 bases, and the junction held 9 bases outside the gene matches. Germline CDR1 is SGHTA and CDR2 is FQGNSA. Filled out from reference TRBV7-2 and TRBJ2-7, the complete variable domain reads GAGVSQSPSNKVTEKGKDVELRCDPISGHTALYWYRQSLGQGLEFLIYFQGNSAPDKSGLPSDRFSAERTGGSVSTLTIQRTQQEDSAVYLCASSPQGASGEQYFGPGTRLTVT.

This clonotype was counted once. CDR3 protein: CASRMGRAGQETQYF. The DNA for the CDR3 is TGTGCCAGCAGGATGGGGAGGGCGGGTCAAGAGACCCAGTACTTC. The gene calls are TRBV7-6 and TRBJ2-5; the match to TRBD2 covers 7 bases. Germline V lookup: CDR1 SGHVS, CDR2 FNYEAQ. J gave up 2 bases and V 6 bases, and 9 bases lay outside the gene matches. This CDR3 spans 15 amino acids.

A word on this clonotype: A clone one base away is much larger, so this may be a read error. V usage is TRBV11-1 and J usage is TRBJ1-2; the D is unclear. Trimming took 8 bases from V and 0 from J, leaving 4 bases between them. In germline, CDR1 is SGHAT, CDR2 FQDESV (reference sequence). This CDR3 is built from 11 residues. The CDR3 nucleotides are TGTGCCAGCGCAGCTAACTATGGCTACACCTTC. Translating it yields CASAANYGYTF.

The rearrangement links TRBV29-1 to TRBJ1-1; D gene uncertain. V was trimmed by 7 bases and J by 7 bases, leaving 13 bases between them. The CDR3 contains 11 residues. Per germline, CDR1 SQVTM and CDR2 ANQGSEA. The CDR3 sequence is CSAGLGVEAFF. The CDR3 coding sequence is TGCAGCGCCGGCCTCGGTGTTGAAGCTTTCTTT.

Only a few counts were recorded for this clonotype. The chain links TRBV4-1 to TRBJ2-5; D gene uncertain. CDR1 is MGHRA, CDR2 YSYEKL, per germline. Trimming took off 4 bases at V and 7 bases at J, with 10 bases between the two ends. The CDR3 runs to 12 residues. This CDR3 is CASSPVLGTQYF. In DNA, the CDR3 is TGCGCCAGCAGCCCGGTTCTCGGGACCCAGTACTTC.